This T cell receptor (beta chain) was sequenced in a study of T-cell memory formation after mild COVID-19. Turning to the study itself: The two donors had largely donor-specific TCR clusters.

TCRdb analysed the 5' RACE reads with MiXCR anew, one entry per CDR3 protein. Here the sample spans 450,000 to 650,000 distinct CDR3 sequences, roughly 20% being singletons. This clonotype was detected a few times. This CDR3 has 12 amino acids. CDR1 ENHRY and CDR2 SYGVKD come from the germline V gene. Trimming stripped 0 bases from V and 7 bases from J, with 7 bases between. This TCR came from an adult woman who had mild COVID-19 (a few samples of this study predate the infection). Cell type and time point are not known. Sample: PBMCs or a T cell subset sorted from them (not recorded which). The chain has TRBV10-3 and TRBJ2-7; perhaps TRBD2 as D (6 bases). The CDR3 is CAISESAGEQYF. The CDR3 DNA reads as TGTGCCATCAGTGAGTCGGCGGGAGAGCAGTACTTC.